Sequencing of this TCR beta chain was carried out in a study of T cell repertoires in cytomegalovirus infection. The table lists this clonotype with a few counts. Its antigen is unknown. The CDR3 runs to 16 residues. J lost 2 bases, V lost 1 base, and 10 bases had no gene match. From germline, CDR1 is SQVTM and CDR2 ANQGSEA. TCRdb re-called the reads with MiXCR, one entry per CDR3 protein. This sample has 60,000 to 75,000 distinct CDR3 sequences; 20% to 25% occur once, and the top ten carry around three quarters. The sample consisted of PBMCs, sequenced either directly or after in vitro stimulation (not recorded which). The V and J genes are TRBV29-1 and TRBJ1-2, with 7 bases that match TRBD1. This receptor was identified in a human donor in good health (CMV status not recorded). Some clones in this sample may be carry-over from other donors' samples. CDR3 coding DNA: TGCAGCGTTGAAGGCACCAGGGGGGCGCGGAACTATGGCTACACCTTC. Its protein product is CSVEGTRGARNYGYTF.